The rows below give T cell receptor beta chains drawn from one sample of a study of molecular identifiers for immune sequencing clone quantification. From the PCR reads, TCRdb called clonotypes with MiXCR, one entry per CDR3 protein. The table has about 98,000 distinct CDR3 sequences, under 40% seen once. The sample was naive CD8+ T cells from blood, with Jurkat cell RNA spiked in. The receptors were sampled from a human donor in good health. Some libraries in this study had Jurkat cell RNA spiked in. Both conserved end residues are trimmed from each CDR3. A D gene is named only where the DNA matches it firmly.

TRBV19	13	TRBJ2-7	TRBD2	ASSIDSGSLYEQY
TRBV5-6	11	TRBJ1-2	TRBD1	ATQLGQAYGYT
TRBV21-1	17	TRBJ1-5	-	ASSKSLPGQGWSNQPQH
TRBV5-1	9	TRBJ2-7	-	ASSTDYEQY
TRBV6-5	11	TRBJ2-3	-	ASTPDSTDTQY
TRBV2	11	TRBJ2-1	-	ASSELGHNEQF
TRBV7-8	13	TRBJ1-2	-	ASSLGLQGYYGYT
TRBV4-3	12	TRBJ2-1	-	ASSPGGGDEEQF
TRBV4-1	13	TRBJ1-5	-	ASSQGQGPNQPQH
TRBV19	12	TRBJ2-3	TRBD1	ASADRGLLDTQY
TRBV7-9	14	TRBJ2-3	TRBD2	ASSSSSGIRTDTQY
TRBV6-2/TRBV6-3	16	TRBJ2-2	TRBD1	ASASEGALNRHTGELF
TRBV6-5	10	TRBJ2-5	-	ASRKGLLAQY
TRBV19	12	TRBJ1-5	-	ATQGLLRNQPQH
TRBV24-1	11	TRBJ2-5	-	ATSDPPKETQY
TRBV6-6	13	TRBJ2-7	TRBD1	ASSDHRGFSYEQY
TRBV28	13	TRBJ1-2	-	ASNPSPGRVDGYT
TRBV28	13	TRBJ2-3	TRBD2	ASRGLAGGLDTPY
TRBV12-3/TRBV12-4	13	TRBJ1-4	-	ACSFIDATNEKLF
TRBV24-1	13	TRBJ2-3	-	ATSDLVRGGDTQY